This TCR beta chain was found in a study of shared clonotypes between healthy human individuals. Whole-study context: Contributing individuals were two females and three males aged 18 to 49.

CDR3 size: 13 residues. With 3 bases removed from V and 2 bases from J, the gap between germline ends came to 7 bases. CDR1 and CDR2 from the germline V gene are SNHLY and FYNNEI. Unsorted samples drew genomic DNA from tens of millions of PBMCs. The assay ran at deep level. Roughly 27,000 T cell genomes, or around 300 ng DNA, went into replicate PCRs of unsorted PBMC. Repertoires were generated with immunoSEQ multiplex PCR, while TCRdb's copy carries only in-frame clones and drops some. In the table there are roughly 500,000 clones, over 70% of which are singletons. The sequenced material came from PBMCs. This sequence was found in a woman aged 40 to 55 in good health. Some clones in this sample may be carry-over from other donors' samples. This rearrangement joins TRBV2 to TRBJ2-5, with a possible D match to TRBD2 (6 bases). In nucleotides, the CDR3 is TGTGCCAGCAGTGATAGCGGTCAAGAGACCCAGTACTTC. Translating it yields CASSDSGQETQYF.